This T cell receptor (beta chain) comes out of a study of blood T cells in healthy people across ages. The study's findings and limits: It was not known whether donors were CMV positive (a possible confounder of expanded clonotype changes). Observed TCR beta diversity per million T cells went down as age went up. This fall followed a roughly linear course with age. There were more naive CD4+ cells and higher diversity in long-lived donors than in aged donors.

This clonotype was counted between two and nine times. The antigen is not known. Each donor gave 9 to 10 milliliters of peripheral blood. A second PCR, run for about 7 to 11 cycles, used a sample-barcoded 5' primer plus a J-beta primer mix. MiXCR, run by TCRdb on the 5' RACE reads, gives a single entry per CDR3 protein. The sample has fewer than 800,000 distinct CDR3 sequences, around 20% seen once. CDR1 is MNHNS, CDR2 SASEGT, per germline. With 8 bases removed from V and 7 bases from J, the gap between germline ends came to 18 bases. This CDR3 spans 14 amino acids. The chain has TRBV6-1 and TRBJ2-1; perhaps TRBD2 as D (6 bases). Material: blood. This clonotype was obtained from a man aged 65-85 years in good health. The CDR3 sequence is CASVPGLVLNEQFF. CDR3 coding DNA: TGTGCCAGCGTACCGGGACTCGTTTTGAATGAGCAGTTCTTC.